These 6 T cell receptor beta chains were sequenced from one sample in a study of response to subunit inactivated influenza vaccine. TCRdb re-analysed the RT-PCR reads in MiXCR, keeping a single row per CDR3 protein. The table includes some 800,000 distinct CDR3 sequences, 20% to 25% detected once. Specimen: PBMCs from blood, collected less than 6 days after vaccination. Receptors originate from a man aged 50-60 years who received an inactivated influenza vaccine.

The table lists this clonotype with many counts. The CDR3 reads CASRPATDTQYF. CDR3 DNA sequence: TGTGCCAGCAGGCCCGCGACAGATACGCAGTATTTT. The chain couples TRBV12-3 or TRBV12-4 to TRBJ2-3; the D is unclear. This CDR3 contains 12 residues. V was cut by 6 bases and J by 3 bases, with 7 bases left in between.

This clonotype was detected only a few times. The chain uses TRBV4-2 and TRBJ2-1, with D possibly matching TRBD1 (6 bases). V dropped 3 bases and J dropped 5 bases, with 11 bases sitting between them. The length of the CDR3 is 14 residues. Germline assignment: CDR1 LGHNA and CDR2 YNFKEQ. CDR3 DNA: TGTGCCAGCAGCCAGTACAGGGTAAACAATGAGCAGTTCTTC. Protein product: CASSQYRVNNEQFF.

The chain has TRBV6-5 and TRBJ2-5; 8 nucleotides agree with TRBD1. Germline values: CDR1 MNHEY, CDR2 SVGAGI. The CDR3 runs to 16 residues. J gave up 3 bases and V 2 bases, and 8 bases lay outside the gene matches. The CDR3 sequence: CASSYLPQGAEETQYF. The DNA of the CDR3 is TGTGCCAGCAGTTACCTTCCTCAGGGGGCGGAAGAGACCCAGTACTTC.

This clonotype was observed at least ten times. CDR3 in amino acids: CAISDSRRETQYF. The CDR3 nucleotides are TGTGCCATCAGTGACAGCCGACGAGAGACCCAGTACTTC. The chain links TRBV10-3 to TRBJ2-5; unclear D gene. This CDR3 has 13 residues. Trimming left V 3 bases short and J 4 bases short, with 9 bases between. Germline CDR1 reads ENHRY; CDR2 reads SYGVKD.

This clonotype appeared many times. The chain has TRBV12-3 or TRBV12-4 and TRBJ2-7; 9 nucleotides agree with TRBD2. The CDR3 covers 13 residues. The junction had 2 bases not matched to a gene; V was cut back by 2 bases and J by 6 bases. The CDR3 sequence is CASSLSGRSEQYF. The CDR3 nucleotides are TGTGCCAGCAGTTTAAGCGGGAGGTCCGAGCAGTACTTC.

This clonotype has a handful of counts. V usage is TRBV29-1 and J usage is TRBJ2-5, with 10 nucleotides matching TRBD1. The CDR3 extends over 15 amino acids. With V trimmed by 5 bases and J by 5 bases, 11 bases remained unmatched. Germline V gives CDR1 SQVTM, CDR2 ANQGSEA. Here the CDR3 DNA reads TGCAGCGTTCCGAATACACCGACAGGGGGCGAGACCCAGTACTTC. It translates to CSVPNTPTGGETQYF.